This entry concerns a single TCR beta chain. Its specificity is not known. Repertoires were generated with immunoSEQ multiplex PCR, while TCRdb's copy carries only in-frame clones and drops some. The table includes under 250,000 clones, approximately 88% detected once. The treatment was: 15 to 20 received Ad26.COV2.S at low or high dose, single or two shots; about 5 received placebo; per-sample allocation not given. The investigators took samples on day 63 after the first vaccine or placebo injection. The data belong to a study of Ad26.COV2.S vaccination and SARS-CoV-2 variants. Regarding the study as a whole: Breadth of non-spike TCRs did not differ between vaccinees and placebo recipients.

The CDR3 runs 12 residues. V lost 10 bases, J lost 2 bases, and 11 bases lay in between. Germline CDR1 and CDR2: SNHLY and FYNNEI. The source is a person aged 18-60 years who received the Ad26.COV2.S COVID-19 vaccine or a placebo. The specimen comprised peripheral blood, sampled in a trial of Ad26.COV2.S vaccine versus placebo. This chain joins TRBV2 and TRBJ2-5, with unresolved D. The CDR3 sequence is CATGTRQETQYF. The CDR3 DNA sequence: TGTGCCACAGGAACCAGACAAGAGACCCAGTACTTC.